This TCR beta chain was observed in a study of blood T cell repertoires in COVID-19. At the level of the study: From the United States, Italy and Spain came samples of acute and convalescent COVID-19.

Germline CDR1 SGHRS, CDR2 YFSETQ. The CDR3 sequence is 16 residues long. J was trimmed by 6 bases and V by 0 bases; bases with no gene match: 8. Clones were sequenced by immunoSEQ multiplex PCR, and TCRdb holds only the in-frame ones, with some missing. The sample includes 260,000 or so clones, 86% of them seen just once. Participants were aged 18 to 89 years from some 24 US areas. Material for sequencing was PBMCs or T cells enriched from blood (not recorded which). This TCR was recovered from a man younger than 30 who had recovered from COVID-19. The chain links TRBV5-1 to TRBJ2-1; 8 bases map to TRBD2. The CDR3 sequence is CASSLALAGSINEQFF. DNA for the CDR3: TGCGCCAGCAGCTTGGCTCTAGCGGGCTCCATCAATGAGCAGTTCTTC.